Listed here is a single TCR beta chain. Its antigen is not known. The sample belongs to a study of PD-L1 blockade in urothelial cancer. Whole-study findings and limits: Better survival was predicted by below-median pretreatment blood TCR clonality.

Spiked synthetic TCR analogs estimated absolute template abundance per PCR. Assay used: immunoSEQ multiplex PCR; TCRdb lists only in-frame clones, some missing. The sample lists over 50,000 clones; roughly 84% were seen once. The CDR3 is 15 residues long. Germline V CDR1 and CDR2: SEHNR, FQNEAQ (reference sequence). Trimming removed 1 base from V and 0 bases from J, with 9 bases in between. The sequence derives from a man between 50 and 59 years old with urothelial cancer. The source material was PBMCs, sampled around atezolizumab (anti-PD-L1) treatment. The rearrangement joins TRBV7-9 to TRBJ2-5; D perhaps matches TRBD1 (5 bases). CDR3 DNA: TGTGCCAGCAGCTTAGTTGCAGGGTACCAAGAGACCCAGTACTTC. This encodes CASSLVAGYQETQYF.